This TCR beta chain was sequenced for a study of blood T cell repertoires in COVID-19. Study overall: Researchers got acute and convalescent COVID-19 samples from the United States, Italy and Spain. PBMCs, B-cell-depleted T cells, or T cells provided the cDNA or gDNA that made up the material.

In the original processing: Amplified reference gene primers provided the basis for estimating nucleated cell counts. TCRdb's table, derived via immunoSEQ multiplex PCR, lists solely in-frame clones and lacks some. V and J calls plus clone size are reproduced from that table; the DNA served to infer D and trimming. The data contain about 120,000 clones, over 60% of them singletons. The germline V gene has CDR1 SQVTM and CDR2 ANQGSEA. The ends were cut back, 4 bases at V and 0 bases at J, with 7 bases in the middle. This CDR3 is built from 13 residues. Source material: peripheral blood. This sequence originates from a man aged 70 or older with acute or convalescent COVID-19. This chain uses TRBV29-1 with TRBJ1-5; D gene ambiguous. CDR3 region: CSVAWSSNQPQHF. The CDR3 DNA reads TGCAGCGTTGCTTGGAGTAGCAATCAGCCCCAGCATTTT.